This T cell receptor beta chain was sequenced for a study of cytomegalovirus exposure and HLA in healthy donors. PCR involved 60 Vbeta and 13 Jbeta primers. TCRdb's copy holds only in-frame clones and misses some; the assay was immunoSEQ multiplex PCR. The sample lists fewer than 200,000 clones, approximately 80% occurring once. This CDR3 has 20 amino acids. The chain uses TRBV12-2 and TRBJ1-1; the D call in the table, TRBD1, was not verified against the DNA. TRBV12-2 counts as a pseudogene. Sequencing was done on a sample of PBMCs. This receptor was obtained from a woman aged 50 to 65 in good health and CMV-seronegative. The CDR3 is CASRLAGWDTCLPGDTEAFF. DNA for the CDR3: TGTGCAAGTCGCTTAGCGGGGTGGGACACCTGTTTACCAGGGGACACTGAAGCTTTCTTT.